This T cell receptor (beta chain) was captured in a study of human T cells and chemical hapten exposure. Study-wide background: Variation in per-sample TCR yields came mainly from small pooled library volume differences.

Findings of the study overall: Counts of TCRs above 1 in 1000 frequency stayed unchanged with DPC sensitization.

One entry per CDR3 protein results from TCRdb running MiXCR on the RACE reads. The sample holds 70,000 to 85,000 distinct CDR3 sequences, around 8.7% seen once. The time point was: healthy volunteer bleed at 6 weeks. Sequencing started from total RNA isolated from unfractionated whole blood. Trimming cost V 0 bases and J 3 bases; bases outside gene matches: 3. The CDR3 has 16 residues. Germline lookup yields CDR1 MGHRA and CDR2 YSYEKL. This clonotype was picked up a small number of times. No antigen is known for it. This TCR was recovered from a male donor in good health. Some clones in this sample may be carry-over from other donors' samples. Sequencing used whole blood. The chain joins TRBV4-1 to TRBJ1-5, with 9 bases identical to TRBD1. The chain's CDR3 is CASSQDDRGINQPQHF. In DNA, the CDR3 is TGCGCCAGCAGCCAAGATGACAGGGGGATCAATCAGCCCCAGCATTTT.